The 14 T cell receptor beta chains reported below all come from one sample, sequenced in a study of T cell repertoires in cytomegalovirus infection. TCRdb re-derived calls from the reads in MiXCR, one entry per CDR3 protein. This sample has roughly 150,000 distinct CDR3 sequences, with around a quarter found just once. Sequencing was carried out using PBMCs. Receptor source: a human donor in good health (CMV status not recorded). Some clones in this sample may be carry-over from other donors' samples.

This clonotype was seen ten or more times. This chain uses TRBV11-2 with TRBJ2-3; 10 nucleotides align to TRBD2. CDR1 and CDR2 from the germline V gene are SGHAT and FQNNGV. J was trimmed by 1 base and V by 3 bases; bases with no gene match: 10. The CDR3 extends over 18 amino acids. The CDR3 loop is CASSFGPAGGPGTDTQYF. CDR3 DNA sequence: TGTGCCAGCAGCTTTGGACCAGCGGGGGGGCCTGGCACAGATACGCAGTATTTT. Looking up the rest from reference TRBV11-2 and TRBJ2-3 gives the full variable domain: EAGVAQSPRYKIIEKRQSVAFWCNPISGHATLYWYQQILGQGPKLLIQFQNNGVVDDSQLPKDRFSAERLKGVDSTLKIQPAKLEDSAVYLCASSFGPAGGPGTDTQYFGPGTRLTVL.

The V call is TRBV7-3, the J call TRBJ1-1; the D gene is possibly TRBD1 (5 bases). V was trimmed by 2 bases and J by 5 bases, leaving 9 bases between them. Per the germline V gene, CDR1 is SGHTA and CDR2 is FQGTGA. This CDR3 contains 13 residues. The CDR3 loop reads CASSLQGETEAFF. The CDR3 coding sequence is TGTGCCAGCAGCTTACAGGGTGAGACTGAAGCTTTCTTT.

At least ten counts were recorded for this clonotype. This chain joins TRBV28 and TRBJ2-3; D is uncertain. Germline loops: CDR1 MDHEN, CDR2 SYDVKM. CDR3 size: 15 residues. Trimming shortened V by 5 bases and J by 1 base, and 13 bases separated the two germline ends. The CDR3 sequence is CASSRPAWGTDTQYF. As DNA, the CDR3 is TGTGCCAGCAGTCGACCAGCGTGGGGCACAGATACGCAGTATTTT.

In this sample, this clonotype turned up many times. The chain uses TRBV7-8 and TRBJ2-1; 13 bases match TRBD2. This CDR3 is 15 amino acids long. V shed 7 bases and J 7 bases; nucleotides not matched to a gene: 7. Germline lookup yields CDR1 SGHVS and CDR2 FQNEAQ. CDR3 amino acids: CASNALAGGINEQFF. The CDR3 region has the DNA TGTGCCAGCAACGCACTAGCGGGAGGGATAAATGAGCAGTTCTTC.

In its sample, this clonotype was seen a few times. The rearrangement uses TRBV27 and TRBJ1-2; perhaps TRBD1 as D (5 bases). The V gene lost 3 bases and the J gene lost 3 bases, with 8 bases spanning the gap. The CDR3 loop spans 13 amino acids. Germline-derived CDR1 and CDR2 are MNHEY and SMNVEV (reference sequence). The CDR3: CASSLRGYYGYTF. CDR3 DNA: TGTGCCAGCAGTTTGCGGGGGTACTATGGCTACACCTTC.

The sample holds a few counts of this clonotype. The rearrangement links TRBV11-3 to TRBJ2-2; D gene uncertain. Germline lookup yields CDR1 SGHNT and CDR2 YENEEA. This CDR3 has 13 residues. V was shortened by 4 bases and J by 7 bases, with 10 bases between the two germline ends. This chain's CDR3 is CASSSSRIGELFF. CDR3 in DNA: TGTGCCAGCAGCTCCTCACGGATCGGGGAGCTGTTTTTT.

There are a few counts of this clonotype. The genes are TRBV7-3 and TRBJ2-6; TRBD1 agrees at 9 bases. V lost 1 base, J lost 2 bases, and 3 bases stayed unmatched. Germline values: CDR1 SGHTA, CDR2 FQGTGA. CDR3 length: 17 residues. The CDR3 loop reads CASSLRTGAAGANVLTF. CDR3 DNA: TGTGCCAGCAGCTTAAGGACAGGGGCAGCTGGGGCCAACGTCCTGACTTTC.

J is TRBJ1-5 and V is TRBV6-5; TRBD1 matches 7 bases. Losses at the gene ends were 4 bases for V and 4 bases for J; bases not matched to a gene: 13. Per the germline V gene, CDR1 is MNHEY and CDR2 is SVGAGI. The CDR3 has 17 amino acids. The CDR3 is CASSSREGTAINQPQHF. In DNA form, the CDR3 reads TGTGCCAGCAGTTCACGAGAAGGGACAGCGATAAATCAGCCCCAGCATTTT.

V and J are TRBV20-1 and TRBJ2-7; D is perhaps TRBD1 or TRBD2 (5 bases each). Germline V gene data show CDR1 as DFQATT and CDR2 as SNEGSKA (reference sequence). The length of the CDR3 is 14 residues. V dropped 6 bases and J dropped 9 bases, with 24 bases sitting between them. The CDR3 loop is CSAGRQRSSLWQYF. The CDR3 DNA is TGCAGTGCGGGGAGACAGCGGAGCAGTCTATGGCAGTACTTC.

This clonotype was observed at least ten times. This rearrangement joins TRBV6-1 to TRBJ2-7; D is possibly TRBD1 (5 bases). Per germline, CDR1 MNHNS and CDR2 SASEGT. The V gene lost 3 bases and the J gene lost 9 bases, with 9 bases spanning the gap. The CDR3 loop spans 11 amino acids. CDR3 DNA: TGTGCCAGCAGTGACAGGGCCGCGCAGTACTTC. As protein: CASSDRAAQYF.

The gene calls are TRBV11-2 and TRBJ2-7; D is perhaps TRBD1 (5 bases). V was clipped by 0 bases and J by 2 bases, with 8 bases between them. Per the germline V gene, CDR1 is SGHAT and CDR2 is FQNNGV. CDR3 size: 14 residues. The DNA of the CDR3 is TGTGCCAGCAGCTTAGAGCGCAGGGCCTACGAGCAGTACTTC. This codes for CASSLERRAYEQYF.

This clonotype was recorded many times. This chain links TRBV7-2 with TRBJ1-1; D is undetermined. Trimming removed 5 bases at V and 8 bases at J, with 12 bases between. The V gene's germline CDR1 is SGHTA and CDR2 FQGNSA. The CDR3 loop spans 12 amino acids. CDR3 in amino acids: CASSLGRTEAFF. CDR3 sequence (DNA): TGTGCCAGCAGCCTAGGTAGGACCGAAGCTTTCTTT. The whole variable domain, filled in from reference TRBV7-2 and TRBJ1-1, reads GAGVSQSPSNKVTEKGKDVELRCDPISGHTALYWYRQSLGQGLEFLIYFQGNSAPDKSGLPSDRFSAERTGGSVSTLTIQRTQQEDSAVYLCASSLGRTEAFFGQGTRLTVV.

As to this clonotype: A single base separates this from a much larger clone, so it may be a read error. The chain uses TRBV7-8 and TRBJ2-1, with 12 bases aligning to TRBD2. Germline V gene sequence: CDR1 SGHVS, CDR2 FQNEAQ. This CDR3 is 17 amino acids long. In DNA form, the CDR3 reads TGTGCCAGCAGCTTAAGGGCTAGCGGGAGGGCCCCCAATGGGCAGTTCTTC. Amino acids: CASSLRASGRAPNGQFF.

This clonotype has at least ten counts. The V gene is TRBV7-2, the J gene TRBJ2-7; 13 nucleotides agree with TRBD2. The germline CDR1 and CDR2 sequences are SGHTA and FQGNSA. V was clipped by 5 bases and J by 9 bases; unmatched bases: 13. This CDR3 comprises 16 residues. The CDR3 DNA reads as TGTGCCAGCAGCACCCAAACTAGCGGGGGGGCGGTTCGGCAGTACTTC. It translates to CASSTQTSGGAVRQYF.